The 5 T cell receptor beta chains given below trace back to one sample, sequenced in a study of T-cell reconstitution after alpha-beta-depleted transplantation in children. A TCRbeta library incorporating unique molecular identifiers was prepared. Each CDR3 protein gets one entry after TCRdb re-called the PCR reads with MiXCR. The sample carries 7,000 or so distinct CDR3 sequences, under 7% recorded once. The material was PBMCs, mostly from graft donor cells, obtained 180 days after TCRalphabeta/CD19-depleted stem cell transplant. The source is a child in the first two years of life who had a stem cell transplant for acute myeloid leukemia, so the T cells may come from the graft donor.

There are many counts of this clonotype. The genes are TRBV5-4 and TRBJ2-5; 12 positions agree with TRBD2. The V gene's germline CDR1 is SGHNT and CDR2 YYREEE (reference sequence). V dropped 1 base and J dropped 3; count of bases not matched to a gene: 4. The CDR3 has 16 amino acids. Written as DNA, the CDR3 is TGTGCCAGCAGCTTGTCCCTAGCGGGGGGGAAAGAGACCCAGTACTTC. Protein: CASSLSLAGGKETQYF.

The sample holds many counts of this clonotype. The chain links TRBV6-5 to TRBJ1-3, with unresolved D. The CDR3 is 17 amino acids. V gave up 6 bases and J gave up 0 bases, with 18 bases separating them. The germline V gene has CDR1 MNHEY and CDR2 SVGAGI. CDR3 amino acids: CASSRPQTENSGNTIYF. The DNA of the CDR3 is TGTGCCAGCAGCCGACCGCAGACGGAGAACTCTGGAAACACCATATATTTT.

In this sample, this clonotype turned up many times. This chain uses TRBV28 with TRBJ2-7; 8 nucleotides line up with TRBD1. There are 17 residues in the CDR3. V gave up 1 base and J gave up 5 bases; unmatched junction bases: 13. Germline V CDR1 and CDR2: MDHEN, SYDVKM. The DNA of the CDR3 is TGTGCCAGCAGTTTATCGACAGGGGTTAATGGGCGCCACGAGCAGTACTTC. It translates to CASSLSTGVNGRHEQYF.

This clonotype has a count of ten or more. As DNA, the CDR3 is TGTGCCAGCAGGACAAGTCGCGGGATCGCCTACAATGAGCAGTTCTTC. Translating it yields CASRTSRGIAYNEQFF. The V and J genes are TRBV7-9 and TRBJ2-1; a weak D match, TRBD2 (6 bases). Between the trimmed V and J ends, which lost 6 bases and 2 bases, there was a span of 17 bases. The CDR3 has 16 amino acids. From germline, CDR1 is SEHNR and CDR2 FQNEAQ (reference sequence). The full variable domain, with the rest looked up from reference TRBV7-9 and TRBJ2-1, is DTGVSQNPRHKITKRGQNVTFRCDPISEHNRLYWYRQTLGQGPEFLTYFQNEAQLEKSRLLSDRFSAERPKGSFSTLEIQRTEQGDSAMYLCASRTSRGIAYNEQFFGPGTRLTVL.

As for this clonotype: A much larger clonotype is one base distant, so this may be a read error. This chain joins TRBV2 and TRBJ2-1; 7 bases are a match to TRBD1. Germline V gene data show CDR1 as SNHLY and CDR2 as FYNNEI. The CDR3 contains 18 residues. The CDR3 nucleotides are TGTACCAGCAGTTTTCGGGCCGGGACAGCCCACTCCTACAATGAGCAGTTCTTC. It encodes CTSSFRAGTAHSYNEQFF.